Following are 14 T cell receptor beta chains from one sample sequenced in a study of T cell changes during pregnancy in multiple sclerosis. Clones were sequenced by immunoSEQ multiplex PCR, and TCRdb holds only the in-frame ones, with some missing. Of around 55,000 clones in the sample, 85% to 95% were seen once. Specimen: CD8+ T cells from peripheral blood mononuclear cells, collected in the second trimester of pregnancy. These receptors all stem from a female donor with multiple sclerosis, enrolled in a pregnancy study.

The rearrangement joins TRBV25-1 to TRBJ1-6; TRBD1 might be the D (6 bases). The germline V gene has CDR1 MGHDK and CDR2 SYGVNS. V was clipped by 4 bases and J by 7 bases, with 11 bases between them. This CDR3 has 14 residues. The chain's CDR3 is CASSGQGRNSPLHF. In DNA form, the CDR3 reads TGTGCCAGCAGTGGCCAGGGGAGAAATTCACCCCTCCACTTT.

This clone was seen a handful of times. DNA for the CDR3: TGTGCCAGCAGCGGGAGGATCCAAGAGACCCAGTACTTC. Translated, it gives CASSGRIQETQYF. This chain connects TRBV27 to TRBJ2-5, with 7 bases matching TRBD2. The junction had 2 bases not matched to a gene; V was cut back by 6 bases and J by 1 base. Germline V CDR1 and CDR2: MNHEY, SMNVEV (reference sequence). The CDR3 length is 13 residues.

The chain joins TRBV5-1 to TRBJ1-2; maybe TRBD1 (6 bases). The germline gives CDR1 SGHRS, CDR2 YFSETQ. CDR3 length: 16 residues. Trimming left V 0 bases short and J 0 bases short, with 12 bases between. CDR3 in amino acids: CASSLVWTAANYGYTF. CDR3 DNA: TGCGCCAGCAGCTTGGTTTGGACAGCAGCTAACTATGGCTACACCTTC.

The chain employs TRBV21-1 and TRBJ1-2; the table names TRBD1, a call not compared with the DNA. TRBV21-1 is shown as a pseudogene. The CDR3 has 15 amino acids. CDR3 protein: CASSGRRGTGHGYTF. For the CDR3, the DNA is TGTGCCAGCAGCGGCCGTAGAGGGACAGGACATGGCTACACCTTC.

The chain couples TRBV2 to TRBJ2-7, with 11 bases matching TRBD1. The CDR3 is 16 amino acids. V shed 0 bases, J shed 6 bases, and the junction held 7 bases outside the gene matches. Germline V CDR1 and CDR2: SNHLY, FYNNEI. CDR3 bases: TGTGCCAGCAGTGAAGCGGATTGGACAGGGGGCTCCGAGCAGTACTTC. It is translated as CASSEADWTGGSEQYF.

The chain carries TRBV7-8 and TRBJ2-2, with 11 bases matching TRBD2. The CDR3 consists of 17 residues. With 4 bases clipped from V and 6 bases from J, the junction kept 10 bases outside the gene matches. Germline-derived CDR1 and CDR2 are SGHVS and FQNEAQ. CDR3 sequence: CASSWELAGGRAGELFF. DNA for the CDR3: TGTGCCAGCAGCTGGGAGCTAGCGGGGGGCCGGGCCGGGGAGCTGTTTTTT.

The chain carries TRBV27 and TRBJ2-1, with TRBD2 identical over 9 bases. The CDR3 is 15 amino acids. Germline lookup yields CDR1 MNHEY and CDR2 SMNVEV (reference sequence). The trim removed 5 bases at V and 4 bases at J, leaving 6 bases unmatched. Here the CDR3 DNA reads TGTGCCAGCAGTCCCCAGCGGGGGGCTTACAATGAGCAGTTCTTC. Its protein is CASSPQRGAYNEQFF.

This CDR3 reads CASSLGLASTGELFF. The CDR3 DNA follows: TGCGCCAGCAGCTTGGGACTAGCGAGCACCGGGGAGCTGTTTTTT. The J gene is TRBJ2-2, the V gene TRBV5-1, with 8 bases fitting TRBD2. The CDR3 is made up of 15 amino acids. The V segment lost 0 bases and the J segment 4 bases; nucleotides outside the gene matches: 2. The germline CDR1 and CDR2 sequences are SGHRS and YFSETQ. The entire variable domain, with the rest obtained from reference TRBV5-1 and TRBJ2-2, is as follows: KAGVTQTPRYLIKTRGQQVTLSCSPISGHRSVSWYQQTPGQGLQFLFEYFSETQRNKGNFPGRFSGRQFSNSRSEMNVSTLELGDSALYLCASSLGLASTGELFFGEGSRLTVL.

V usage is TRBV27 and J usage is TRBJ2-7, with TRBD2 matching over 11 bases. CDR1 is MNHEY, CDR2 SMNVEV, per germline (reference sequence). Losses at the gene ends were 5 bases for V and 2 bases for J; bases not matched to a gene: 8. This CDR3 region has 16 residues. The CDR3, as DNA: TGTGCCAGCAGTCCCGGGACTAGCGGCCTCGCCTACGAGCAGTACTTC. Translating it yields CASSPGTSGLAYEQYF.

This sequence joins TRBV2 and TRBJ2-7, with D possibly being TRBD1 (6 bases). This CDR3 region has 15 residues. V shed 7 bases and J shed 2 bases, with 18 bases lying between them. From germline, CDR1 is SNHLY and CDR2 FYNNEI. The CDR3 spells CASTRPGTSTYEQYF. For the CDR3, the DNA is TGTGCCAGCACCCGTCCCGGGACAAGCACCTACGAGCAGTACTTC.

This chain connects TRBV29-1 to TRBJ1-5; maybe TRBD1 (6 bases). Trimming cost V 6 bases and J 8 bases, with 17 bases left between them. The CDR3 consists of 13 residues. In germline, CDR1 is SQVTM, CDR2 ANQGSEA. The DNA of the CDR3 is TGCAGCGTGGGAGACAGGCTGAGGGAGCCCCAGCATTTT. Residues: CSVGDRLREPQHF.

The V call is TRBV2, the J call TRBJ1-4; a possible D gene is TRBD1 (6 bases). Trimming cost V 0 bases and J 4 bases, with 12 bases left between them. This CDR3 has 16 amino acids. Germline V CDR1 and CDR2: SNHLY, FYNNEI. The CDR3 loop reads CASSEAETGVNEKLFF. CDR3 coding DNA: TGTGCCAGCAGTGAAGCGGAGACAGGCGTTAATGAAAAACTGTTTTTT.

The V and J genes are TRBV6-5 and TRBJ1-2; TRBD1 matches at 8 bases. This CDR3 has 14 residues. Germline loops: CDR1 MNHEY, CDR2 SVGAGI. The V segment lost 5 bases and the J segment 7 bases; nucleotides outside the gene matches: 9. CDR3 protein: CASSAGTGEVGYTF. DNA of the CDR3: TGTGCCAGCAGTGCCGGGACAGGTGAGGTTGGCTACACCTTC.

The genes are TRBV7-8 and TRBJ2-3, with D possibly matching TRBD2 (5 bases). There are 14 residues in the CDR3. Germline assignment: CDR1 SGHVS and CDR2 FQNEAQ. The V end lost 5 bases, the J end lost 1 base, and 10 bases lay between the germline ends. CDR3 coding DNA: TGTGCCAGCAGCCGGGATGAGGGCACAGATACGCAGTATTTT. It translates to CASSRDEGTDTQYF.